Each of the 26 T cell receptor beta chains below was sequenced from the same sample in a study of graft-versus-host responses after intestinal transplantation. TCRdb's table, derived via immunoSEQ multiplex PCR, lists solely in-frame clones and lacks some. Altogether 96,000 or so clones are present, roughly 92% being singletons, with the ten largest covering around 0.17%. These receptors have no identified antigens. Sequences were derived from unstimulated CD4+ T cells sorted from spleen or lymph node cells, sampled before intestinal transplant. These receptors all come from a human donor who received an intestinal transplant.

CDR3 nucleotides: TGTGCCAGCAGCCTAGGACTGGCATACGAGCAGTACTTC. Translated: CASSLGLAYEQYF. J is TRBJ2-7 and V is TRBV7-9; D may be TRBD2 (5 bases). Between the trimmed V and J ends, which lost 5 bases and 4 bases, there was a span of 12 bases. This CDR3 has 13 amino acids. Germline values: CDR1 SEHNR, CDR2 FQNEAQ (reference sequence). Using reference TRBV7-9 and TRBJ2-7 for the parts outside the CDR3, the full variable domain is DTGVSQNPRHKITKRGQNVTFRCDPISEHNRLYWYRQTLGQGPEFLTYFQNEAQLEKSRLLSDRFSAERPKGSFSTLEIQRTEQGDSAMYLCASSLGLAYEQYFGPGTRLTVT.

This clone was seen a single time. The chain joins TRBV7-9 to TRBJ1-2; tentatively, D is TRBD1 (6 bases). The CDR3 length is 13 residues. The germline V gene encodes CDR1 SEHNR and CDR2 FQNEAQ (reference sequence). V dropped 5 bases and J dropped 2 bases, with 9 bases sitting between them. The chain's CDR3 is CASSRTENYGYTF. CDR3 coding DNA: TGTGCCAGCAGCAGGACAGAGAACTATGGCTACACCTTC.

The V and J genes are TRBV11-2 and TRBJ2-2; 7 bases align to TRBD2. Germline CDR1 reads SGHAT; CDR2 reads FQNNGV. J lost 5 bases, V lost 3 bases, and 12 bases had no gene match. This CDR3 is 17 amino acids long. Here the CDR3 reads CASSFSWAGVETGELFF. For the CDR3, the DNA is TGTGCCAGCAGCTTTAGTTGGGCGGGAGTGGAGACCGGGGAGCTGTTTTTT.

The genes are TRBV28 and TRBJ1-5, with a possible D match to TRBD1 (5 bases). The CDR3 consists of 14 residues. V gave up 7 bases and J gave up 3 bases, with 13 bases separating them. The germline gives CDR1 MDHEN, CDR2 SYDVKM. Here the CDR3 DNA reads TGTGCCAGCACTCGGGACTCCTACAATCAGCCCCAGCATTTT. This sequence encodes CASTRDSYNQPQHF.

The gene calls are TRBV27 and TRBJ2-1, with TRBD2 as a possible D gene (6 bases). The CDR3 loop spans 15 amino acids. The germline gives CDR1 MNHEY, CDR2 SMNVEV (reference sequence). Trimming shortened V by 4 bases and J by 0 bases, and 10 bases separated the two germline ends. The CDR3 region is CASSWRESSYNEQFF. The CDR3 region has the DNA TGTGCCAGCAGTTGGCGGGAAAGCTCCTACAATGAGCAGTTCTTC.

The V and J genes are TRBV19 and TRBJ2-1; D is possibly TRBD2 (5 bases). V was shortened by 5 bases and J by 1 base, with 6 bases between the two germline ends. There are 13 residues in the CDR3. Germline CDR1 is LNHDA and CDR2 is SQIVND (reference sequence). The CDR3 sequence is CASSPGSYNEQFF. CDR3 nucleotides: TGTGCCAGTAGTCCGGGATCCTACAATGAGCAGTTCTTC.

In its sample, this clone was seen once. The chain joins TRBV6-5 to TRBJ2-1; D is undetermined. Germline V CDR1 and CDR2: MNHEY, SVGAGI. The CDR3 has 12 residues. With 3 bases removed from V and 9 bases from J, the gap between germline ends came to 9 bases. The CDR3 sequence is CASSYTVGEQFF. CDR3 nucleotides: TGTGCCAGCAGTTATACTGTCGGTGAGCAGTTCTTC.

This sequence joins TRBV7-2 and TRBJ1-5; 10 nucleotides align to TRBD1. This CDR3 comprises 15 residues. CDR1 SGHTA and CDR2 FQGNSA come from the germline V gene. Germline trimming cut 2 bases from V and 6 bases from J; bases unmatched to any gene: 4. The CDR3 loop is CASSLQTGGGQPQHF. The CDR3 DNA reads TGTGCCAGCAGCTTACAGACAGGGGGCGGTCAGCCCCAGCATTTT.

The chain links TRBV19 to TRBJ2-1, with 8 bases that match TRBD2. Germline V gene data show CDR1 as LNHDA and CDR2 as SQIVND (reference sequence). V shed 5 bases, J shed 1 base, and the junction held 7 bases outside the gene matches. This CDR3 region has 16 residues. CDR3 residues: CASSLVGGGSYNEQFF. CDR3 sequence (DNA): TGTGCCAGTAGTCTCGTCGGGGGGGGGTCCTACAATGAGCAGTTCTTC.

The rearrangement joins TRBV12-5 to TRBJ1-1; 9 bases align to TRBD1. This CDR3 contains 19 residues. The ends lost 0 bases at V and 5 bases at J; junction bases unmatched: 16. CDR1 and CDR2 from the germline V gene are LGHNT and FRNRAP. This CDR3 is CASGLVRSGQGIGGTEAFF. CDR3 DNA sequence: TGTGCTAGTGGTTTGGTACGATCGGGACAGGGTATAGGGGGAACTGAAGCTTTCTTT.

The J gene is TRBJ1-4, the V gene TRBV29-1, with D possibly being TRBD1 (5 bases). The length of the CDR3 is 13 residues. Trimming pared 8 bases from V and 7 bases from J, leaving 17 bases between. Looked up from germline, CDR1 is SQVTM and CDR2 is ANQGSEA. The chain's CDR3 is CSFSRADGEKLFF. In DNA, the CDR3 is TGCAGCTTCAGCAGGGCGGATGGTGAAAAACTGTTTTTT.

The chain couples TRBV10-1 to TRBJ2-3, with 11 positions matching TRBD2. Germline CDR1 is WNHNN and CDR2 is SYGVQD (reference sequence). The length of the CDR3 is 15 residues. J lost 4 bases, V lost 3 bases, and 3 bases had no gene match. CDR3 DNA sequence: TGCGCCAGCAGTGAACTAGCGGGAGTGCCAGATACGCAGTATTTT. Amino acid sequence: CASSELAGVPDTQYF.

This clone has a single count. The gene calls are TRBV5-1 and TRBJ1-4; TRBD1 is a possible D gene (5 bases). The V end was cut by 0 bases, the J end by 11 bases, with 20 bases between. Germline lookup yields CDR1 SGHRS and CDR2 YFSETQ. The CDR3 extends over 16 amino acids. CDR3 DNA sequence: TGCGCCAGCAGCTTGGACCCCGTAAACCGGGGGGGGAAACTGTTTTTT. Translating it yields CASSLDPVNRGGKLFF.

This rearrangement joins TRBV6-4 to TRBJ1-1; TRBD1 agrees at 7 bases. J lost 6 bases, V lost 4 bases, and 5 bases had no gene match. The CDR3 is made up of 13 amino acids. Germline CDR1 reads MRHNA; CDR2 reads SNTAGT. CDR3 amino acids: CASSAEGGSEAFF. In DNA form, the CDR3 reads TGTGCCAGCAGTGCCGAAGGGGGCTCTGAAGCTTTCTTT.

The chain links TRBV5-4 to TRBJ1-6, with D unresolved. This CDR3 comprises 14 residues. With 5 bases removed from V and 5 bases from J, the gap between germline ends came to 11 bases. From germline, CDR1 is SGHNT and CDR2 YYREEE (reference sequence). The chain's CDR3 is CASSPTDHNSPLHF. CDR3 sequence (DNA): TGTGCCAGCAGTCCTACAGATCATAATTCACCCCTCCACTTT.

The V gene is TRBV5-1, the J gene TRBJ2-5; D is perhaps TRBD2 (6 bases). The CDR3 extends over 14 amino acids. V gave up 4 bases and J gave up 2 bases, with 12 bases separating them. Germline loops: CDR1 SGHRS, CDR2 YFSETQ. The CDR3: CASSLYGGQETQYF. CDR3 DNA: TGCGCCAGCAGCCTGTACGGGGGACAAGAGACCCAGTACTTC.

V gene TRBV9 combines with J gene TRBJ2-3; 8 nucleotides align to TRBD2. The CDR3 loop spans 16 amino acids. The J segment lost 2 bases and the V segment lost 1 base, leaving 6 bases of the junction unmatched. The germline CDR1 and CDR2 sequences are SGDLS and YYNGEE. For the CDR3, the DNA is TGTGCCAGCAGCGTACGTCTGCGGGAGGTCACAGATACGCAGTATTTT. This encodes CASSVRLREVTDTQYF.

This clone was seen once. This rearrangement joins TRBV7-9 to TRBJ1-2; D is possibly TRBD1 (5 bases). V was clipped by 5 bases and J by 5 bases, with 21 bases between them. The CDR3 contains 16 residues. Germline values: CDR1 SEHNR, CDR2 FQNEAQ (reference sequence). In DNA form, the CDR3 reads TGTGCCAGCAGCCCAAGCAGGGATGGCGGGAGATATGGCTACACCTTC. This codes for CASSPSRDGGRYGYTF.

The chain has TRBV5-1 and TRBJ2-5; the match to TRBD2 covers 7 bases. This CDR3 has 14 amino acids. Looked up from germline, CDR1 is SGHRS and CDR2 is YFSETQ. V shed 3 bases and J 3 bases; nucleotides not matched to a gene: 5. The CDR3 protein is CASSWGGDEETQYF. The CDR3 bases are TGCGCCAGCAGCTGGGGGGGGGATGAAGAGACCCAGTACTTC.

V and J are TRBV19 and TRBJ1-6, with TRBD1 identical over 7 bases. V dropped 7 bases and J dropped 13; count of bases not matched to a gene: 16. CDR1 and CDR2 (germline): LNHDA, SQIVND (reference sequence). This CDR3 contains 15 residues. CDR3 coding DNA: TGTGCCAGTAAGCTGCAGCGACAGGGTGGTGTTCCCCTCCACTTT. Encoded protein: CASKLQRQGGVPLHF.

The chain has TRBV7-9 and TRBJ1-6; 9 nucleotides match TRBD1. The CDR3 runs to 16 residues. Germline CDR1 is SEHNR and CDR2 is FQNEAQ (reference sequence). Trimming removed 6 bases from V and 4 bases from J; junction bases left unmatched: 7. CDR3 bases: TGTGCCAGCAGTCCCGGGACAGGGAATTATAATTCACCCCTCCACTTT. Encoded protein: CASSPGTGNYNSPLHF. The full variable domain, rest sourced from reference TRBV7-9 and TRBJ1-6, is DTGVSQNPRHKITKRGQNVTFRCDPISEHNRLYWYRQTLGQGPEFLTYFQNEAQLEKSRLLSDRFSAERPKGSFSTLEIQRTEQGDSAMYLCASSPGTGNYNSPLHFGNGTRLTVT.

This chain uses TRBV30 with TRBJ1-2; no reliable D call. CDR1 and CDR2 (germline): GTSNPN, SVGIG (reference sequence). V was clipped by 0 bases and J by 2 bases, with 13 bases between them. The length of the CDR3 is 15 residues. For the CDR3, the DNA is TGTGCCTGGAGTGTTTCCCGTGCGAGGAACTATGGCTACACCTTC. Protein sequence: CAWSVSRARNYGYTF.

This rearrangement joins TRBV4-2 to TRBJ2-1, with D perhaps TRBD2 (5 bases). Germline V gene lookup returns CDR1 LGHNA and CDR2 YNFKEQ. V lost 6 bases, J lost 1 base, and 13 bases lay in between. The CDR3 has 15 residues. The CDR3 sequence: CASSRLGGSYNEQFF. The CDR3, as DNA: TGTGCCAGCAGTCGGTTAGGCGGGTCCTACAATGAGCAGTTCTTC.

The chain combines TRBV4-3 with TRBJ2-1; TRBD2 is a possible D gene (6 bases). Germline CDR1 and CDR2: LGHNA and YSLEER. Trimming removed 0 bases from V and 6 bases from J, with 12 bases in between. This CDR3 is built from 15 residues. CDR3 loop: CASSQDGEVVNEQFF. The DNA for the CDR3 is TGCGCCAGCAGCCAAGATGGGGAGGTTGTCAATGAGCAGTTCTTC.

The chain couples TRBV4-2 to TRBJ2-7; TRBD1 aligns across 7 bases. V lost 1 base, J lost 5 bases, and 5 bases stayed unmatched. The V gene's germline CDR1 is LGHNA and CDR2 YNFKEQ. This CDR3 spans 14 amino acids. The CDR3 region is CASSQGTGAHEQYF. DNA of the CDR3: TGTGCCAGCAGCCAAGGAACAGGGGCCCACGAGCAGTACTTC.

The chain couples TRBV27 to TRBJ1-2; 7 bases fit TRBD1. Losses at the gene ends were 5 bases for V and 5 bases for J; bases not matched to a gene: 14. CDR3 length: 16 residues. Germline V gene data show CDR1 as MNHEY and CDR2 as SMNVEV (reference sequence). CDR3 DNA sequence: TGTGCCAGCAGTCTTACCTCCGGGACAGTAACTTATGGCTACACCTTC. Its translation is CASSLTSGTVTYGYTF.